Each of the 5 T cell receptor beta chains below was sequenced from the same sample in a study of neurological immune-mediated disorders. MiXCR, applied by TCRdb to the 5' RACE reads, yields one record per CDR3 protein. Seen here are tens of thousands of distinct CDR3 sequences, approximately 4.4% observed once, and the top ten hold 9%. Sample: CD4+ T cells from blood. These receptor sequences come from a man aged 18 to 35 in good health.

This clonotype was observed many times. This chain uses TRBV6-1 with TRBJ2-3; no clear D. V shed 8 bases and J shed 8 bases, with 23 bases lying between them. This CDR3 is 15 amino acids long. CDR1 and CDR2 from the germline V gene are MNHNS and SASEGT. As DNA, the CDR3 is TGTGCCAGCCGTTCAGGACCTAGAATCCCTTTTACGCAGTATTTT. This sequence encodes CASRSGPRIPFTQYF.

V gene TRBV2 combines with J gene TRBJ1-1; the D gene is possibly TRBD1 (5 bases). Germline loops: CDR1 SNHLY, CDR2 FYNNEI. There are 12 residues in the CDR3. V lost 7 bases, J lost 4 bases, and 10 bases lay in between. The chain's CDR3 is CASNWGFTEAFF. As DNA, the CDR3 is TGTGCCAGCAACTGGGGGTTCACTGAAGCTTTCTTT.

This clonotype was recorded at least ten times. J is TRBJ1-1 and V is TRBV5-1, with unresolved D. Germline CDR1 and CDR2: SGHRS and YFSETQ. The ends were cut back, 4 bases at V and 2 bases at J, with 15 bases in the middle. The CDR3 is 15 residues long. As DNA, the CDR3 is TGCGCCAGCAGCCTTACTTGGGGTGTAAACACTGAAGCTTTCTTT. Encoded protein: CASSLTWGVNTEAFF.

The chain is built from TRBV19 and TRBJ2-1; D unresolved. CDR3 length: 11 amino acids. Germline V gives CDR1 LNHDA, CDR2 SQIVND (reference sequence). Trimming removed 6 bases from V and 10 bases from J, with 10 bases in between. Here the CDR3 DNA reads TGTGCCAGTAGCCATAGTAGGGAGCAGTTCTTC. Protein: CASSHSREQFF.

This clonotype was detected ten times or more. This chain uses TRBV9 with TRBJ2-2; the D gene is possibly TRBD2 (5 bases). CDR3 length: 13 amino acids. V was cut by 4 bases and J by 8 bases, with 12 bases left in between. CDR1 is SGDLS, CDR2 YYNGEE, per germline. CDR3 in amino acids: CASSLLGAGELFF. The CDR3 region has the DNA TGTGCCAGCAGCTTACTAGGCGCAGGGGAGCTGTTTTTT.